What follows are 25 T cell receptor beta chains derived from one specimen sequenced in a study of blood T cell repertoires in COVID-19. Produced via immunoSEQ multiplex PCR; TCRdb's table is partial and in-frame only. The data show 150,000 or so clones, more than 85% seen once. The sequencing sample was made of PBMCs or T cells enriched from blood (not recorded which). These receptor sequences come from a human donor with acute COVID-19. The donor label of this sample is uncertain.

This chain links TRBV4-2 with TRBJ2-7; weak D call: TRBD2 (6 bases). The V gene's germline CDR1 is LGHNA and CDR2 YNFKEQ. V lost 0 bases to trimming and J lost 7 bases, with 16 bases between them. The CDR3 length is 15 residues. CDR3 residues: CASSQDAGPGVEQYF. The DNA for the CDR3 is TGTGCCAGCAGCCAAGATGCGGGACCGGGAGTGGAGCAGTACTTC.

CDR3 nucleotides: TGTGCCAGCAGCCCCGGAGGACAGGGGAGTTTCTACGAGCAGTACTTC. It specifies CASSPGGQGSFYEQYF. The chain links TRBV11-3 to TRBJ2-7; TRBD1 agrees at 9 bases. The CDR3 loop spans 16 amino acids. The ends lost 5 bases at V and 3 bases at J; junction bases unmatched: 11. Germline CDR1 is SGHNT and CDR2 is YENEEA.

J is TRBJ2-7 and V is TRBV30, with 9 positions matching TRBD1. This CDR3 spans 12 amino acids. The germline V gene has CDR1 GTSNPN and CDR2 SVGIG (reference sequence). With V trimmed by 5 bases and J by 9 bases, 8 bases remained unmatched. This CDR3 reads CAWSQDRGRQYF. The CDR3 coding sequence is TGTGCCTGGTCTCAGGACAGGGGTCGGCAGTACTTC.

The gene calls are TRBV29-1 and TRBJ2-5; D might be TRBD2 (6 bases). The germline gives CDR1 SQVTM, CDR2 ANQGSEA. The V end was cut by 7 bases, the J end by 5 bases, with 20 bases between. The CDR3 length is 14 residues. This CDR3 reads CSAHWGERGETQYF. The CDR3 DNA is TGCAGCGCTCATTGGGGGGAACGAGGGGAGACCCAGTACTTC.

This clone appeared a single time. The chain carries TRBV4-2 and TRBJ2-3; 13 positions agree with TRBD2. V was pared by 2 bases and J by 2 bases, with 4 bases of the junction left unmatched. The CDR3 extends over 17 amino acids. The germline gives CDR1 LGHNA, CDR2 YNFKEQ. CDR3 residues: CASSQTGTSGATDTQYF. The DNA for the CDR3 is TGTGCCAGCAGCCAAACTGGGACTAGCGGGGCCACAGATACGCAGTATTTT.

The V call is TRBV19, the J call TRBJ1-4, with a possible D match to TRBD1 (6 bases). The V gene lost 6 bases and the J gene lost 3 bases, with 14 bases spanning the gap. Germline-derived CDR1 and CDR2 are LNHDA and SQIVND (reference sequence). This CDR3 spans 15 amino acids. The CDR3 loop is CASRNNRAPNEKLFF. The CDR3 bases are TGTGCCAGTAGGAATAACAGGGCCCCTAATGAAAAACTGTTTTTT.

The chain has TRBV3-1 (or the pseudogene TRBV3-2) and TRBJ2-4; 9 nucleotides agree with TRBD2. The CDR3 contains 15 residues. Germline CDR1 is LGHDT and CDR2 is YNNKEL (reference sequence). V was clipped by 5 bases and J by 3 bases; unmatched bases: 5. CDR3 region: CASSTVAGVKNIQYF. The CDR3 region has the DNA TGTGCCAGCAGCACCGTAGCGGGGGTCAAAAACATTCAGTACTTC.

The genes are TRBV6-4 and TRBJ1-2; D is uncertain. Germline CDR1 and CDR2: MRHNA and SNTAGT. The CDR3 spans 13 residues. V gave up 0 bases and J gave up 6 bases, with 8 bases separating them. CDR3 nucleotide sequence: TGTGCCAGCAGTGACTCTCGAGGAAATGGCTACACCTTC. Amino acids: CASSDSRGNGYTF.

Turning to this clone: This same CDR3 is encoded by further DNA sequences in the sample. The chain carries TRBV30 and TRBJ1-2; D may be TRBD1 (5 bases). The CDR3 contains 12 residues. CDR1 and CDR2 from the germline V gene are GTSNPN and SVGIG (reference sequence). The V gene lost 4 bases and the J gene lost 5 bases, with 11 bases spanning the gap. CDR3 DNA sequence: TGTGCCTGGACCGGGGGTGGGTATGGCTACACCTTC. Protein: CAWTGGGYGYTF.

The chain uses TRBV5-1 and TRBJ2-7, with TRBD1 matching over 7 bases. CDR3 size: 13 residues. Germline assignment: CDR1 SGHRS and CDR2 YFSETQ. Unmatched junction bases numbered 2, after V lost 0 bases and J lost 5 bases. CDR3 in amino acids: CASSLAGTDEQYF. DNA of the CDR3: TGCGCCAGCAGCTTGGCCGGGACAGACGAGCAGTACTTC.

The CDR3 protein is CASSGTGGPANEQFF. CDR3 coding DNA: TGTGCCAGCAGTGGGACGGGGGGGCCGGCGAATGAGCAGTTCTTC. J is TRBJ2-1 and V is TRBV2; the match to TRBD2 covers 8 bases. This CDR3 spans 15 amino acids. Germline loops: CDR1 SNHLY, CDR2 FYNNEI. The V gene end was trimmed by 4 bases and the J gene end by 7 bases; junction bases not matched to a gene: 9.

This chain uses TRBV21-1 with TRBJ2-3; the table's D gene call, TRBD2, was not cross checked with the DNA. TRBV21-1 is a known pseudogene. The CDR3 loop spans 16 amino acids. CDR3 loop: CASSKGTGRGTDTQYF. CDR3 nucleotides: TGTGCCAGCAGCAAAGGAACGGGTCGGGGCACAGATACGCAGTATTTT.

This clone was observed a handful of times. The chain couples TRBV7-3 to TRBJ1-1; a weak D match, TRBD1 (5 bases). CDR3 length equals 13 residues. Trimming removed 5 bases from V and 2 bases from J, with 9 bases in between. CDR1 SGHTA and CDR2 FQGTGA come from the germline V gene. The CDR3: CASSRGSNTEAFF. DNA of the CDR3: TGTGCCAGCAGCCGGGGGAGCAACACTGAAGCTTTCTTT.

The V and J genes are TRBV24-1 and TRBJ2-5, with TRBD2 matching over 8 bases. The CDR3 contains 15 residues. CDR1 and CDR2 from the germline V gene are KGHDR and SFDVKD. V was clipped by 4 bases and J by 4 bases; unmatched bases: 7. The CDR3 loop is CATSDPGRGGETQYF. CDR3 sequence (DNA): TGTGCCACCAGTGACCCCGGCCGGGGGGGAGAGACCCAGTACTTC.

This chain connects TRBV7-2 to TRBJ2-1; 14 bases map to TRBD2. Germline V gives CDR1 SGHTA, CDR2 FQGNSA. The trim removed 3 bases at V and 9 bases at J, leaving 7 bases unmatched. This CDR3 is 16 amino acids long. CDR3 loop: CASSLTSGGAWVEQFF. CDR3 nucleotides: TGTGCCAGCAGCTTGACTAGCGGGGGGGCCTGGGTTGAGCAGTTCTTC.

This clone occurred once. The V and J genes are TRBV3-1 (or the pseudogene TRBV3-2) and TRBJ1-1; a weak D match, TRBD1 (6 bases). Germline-derived CDR1 and CDR2 are LGHDT and YNNKEL (reference sequence). The CDR3 extends over 14 amino acids. V gave up 4 bases and J gave up 7 bases, with 16 bases separating them. CDR3 sequence reads: CASSPVSRGGEAFF. CDR3 DNA sequence: TGTGCCAGCAGCCCTGTAAGCAGAGGGGGTGAAGCTTTCTTT.

The J gene is TRBJ2-3, the V gene TRBV11-3; the match to TRBD2 covers 7 bases. Germline CDR1 SGHNT, CDR2 YENEEA. This CDR3 is 13 amino acids long. V shed 5 bases and J 8 bases; nucleotides not matched to a gene: 7. CDR3 DNA: TGTGCCAGCAGCCGCCGCAGGGAGGGTACGCAGTATTTT. Translation: CASSRRREGTQYF.

The rearrangement uses TRBV19 and TRBJ2-1, with 8 bases aligning to TRBD2. The CDR3 has 13 residues. V trimming: 7 bases; J trimming: 13 bases; junction bases outside the gene matches: 12. The germline CDR1 and CDR2 sequences are LNHDA and SQIVND (reference sequence). CDR3 sequence reads: CASTNGGAVEQFF. The CDR3 DNA is TGTGCCAGTACCAACGGGGGGGCCGTGGAACAGTTCTTC.

The gene calls are TRBV7-2 and TRBJ1-5; TRBD1 is a possible D gene (5 bases). The CDR3 covers 16 residues. V lost 1 base to trimming and J lost 1 base, with 11 bases between them. Germline CDR1 is SGHTA and CDR2 is FQGNSA. CDR3 region: CASSLGGVWSNQPQHF. CDR3 nucleotides: TGTGCCAGCAGCTTAGGGGGGGTCTGGAGCAATCAGCCCCAGCATTTT.

The J gene is TRBJ2-2, the V gene TRBV6-1, with D possibly matching TRBD1 (5 bases). CDR3 size: 14 residues. Trimming cost V 0 bases and J 9 bases, with 11 bases left between them. Germline assignment: CDR1 MNHNS and CDR2 SASEGT. The CDR3 loop reads CASSEAPGKRELFF. The CDR3 DNA follows: TGTGCCAGCAGTGAAGCGCCAGGGAAACGGGAGCTGTTTTTT.

About this clone: The same CDR3 also results from other DNA sequences found in this sample. This rearrangement joins TRBV10-3 to TRBJ2-7; 7 nucleotides match TRBD1. Trimming at V came to 8 bases and at J to 0 bases, leaving 1 base not matched to a gene. Germline V gene lookup returns CDR1 ENHRY and CDR2 SYGVKD. This CDR3 has 12 residues. In nucleotides, the CDR3 is TGTGCCATCGGGGACAGCTCCTACGAGCAGTACTTC. It translates to CAIGDSSYEQYF.

The chain has TRBV2 and TRBJ2-7; 7 bases match TRBD2. Germline values: CDR1 SNHLY, CDR2 FYNNEI. The V gene end was trimmed by 4 bases and the J gene end by 3 bases; junction bases not matched to a gene: 6. The CDR3 covers 14 residues. CDR3 amino acids: CASSGEASGYEQYF. CDR3 in DNA: TGTGCCAGCAGTGGGGAGGCTAGCGGCTACGAGCAGTACTTC. Full variable domain (outside the CDR3, taken from reference TRBV2 and TRBJ2-7): EPEVTQTPSHQVTQMGQEVILRCVPISNHLYFYWYRQILGQKVEFLVSFYNNEISEKSEIFDDQFSVERPDGSNFTLKIRSTKLEDSAMYFCASSGEASGYEQYFGPGTRLTVT.

The chain couples TRBV7-2 to TRBJ1-2; 7 nucleotides agree with TRBD1. With 5 bases clipped from V and 5 bases from J, the junction kept 8 bases outside the gene matches. Germline V gene data show CDR1 as SGHTA and CDR2 as FQGNSA. The CDR3 loop spans 14 amino acids. The CDR3 region is CASSPGPGQYGYTF. DNA of the CDR3: TGTGCCAGCAGCCCTGGACCGGGACAGTATGGCTACACCTTC.

This rearrangement joins TRBV20-1 to TRBJ2-2, with D maybe TRBD2 (6 bases). V was pared by 3 bases and J by 4 bases, with 9 bases between. Per germline, CDR1 DFQATT and CDR2 SNEGSKA (reference sequence). The CDR3 covers 13 residues. Here the CDR3 reads CSASRGSTGELFF. The DNA for the CDR3 is TGCAGTGCTAGTCGGGGGAGCACCGGGGAGCTGTTTTTT.

This clone was observed once. Other nucleotide sequences in the sample specify the same CDR3. V is TRBV7-9 and J is TRBJ1-1, with TRBD1 matching 7 bases. Trimming took 1 base from V and 1 from J; bases not matched to a gene: 0. Germline CDR1 is SEHNR and CDR2 is FQNEAQ (reference sequence). CDR3 length equals 14 residues. CDR3 DNA: TGTGCCAGCAGCTTAGGGACAGGGAACACTGAAGCTTTCTTT. Protein sequence: CASSLGTGNTEAFF.